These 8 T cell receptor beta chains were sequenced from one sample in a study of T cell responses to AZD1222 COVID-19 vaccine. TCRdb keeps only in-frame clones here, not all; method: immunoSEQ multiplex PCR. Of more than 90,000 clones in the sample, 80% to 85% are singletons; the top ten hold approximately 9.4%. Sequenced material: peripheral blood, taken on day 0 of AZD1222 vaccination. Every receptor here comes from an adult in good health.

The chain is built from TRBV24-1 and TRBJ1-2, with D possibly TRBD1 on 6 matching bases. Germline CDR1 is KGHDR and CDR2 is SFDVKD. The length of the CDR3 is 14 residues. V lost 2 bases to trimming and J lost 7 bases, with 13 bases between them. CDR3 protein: CATSDSAGARGYTF. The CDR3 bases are TGTGCCACCAGTGATTCGGCAGGGGCTCGTGGCTACACCTTC.

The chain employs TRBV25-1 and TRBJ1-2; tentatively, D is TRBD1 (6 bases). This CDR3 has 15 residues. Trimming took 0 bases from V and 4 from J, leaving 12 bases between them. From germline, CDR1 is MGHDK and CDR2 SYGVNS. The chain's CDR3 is CASSEYQGRSYGYTF. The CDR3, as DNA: TGTGCCAGCAGTGAATATCAGGGGAGAAGCTATGGCTACACCTTC.

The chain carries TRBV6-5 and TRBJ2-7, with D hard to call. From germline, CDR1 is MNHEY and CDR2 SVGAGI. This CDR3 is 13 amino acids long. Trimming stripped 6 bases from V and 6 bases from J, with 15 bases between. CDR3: CASRIRTRTEQYF. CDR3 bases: TGTGCCAGCAGGATTCGGACCCGGACCGAGCAGTACTTC.

This chain's CDR3 is CASSETGRQGEKLFF. The CDR3, as DNA: TGTGCCAGCAGTGAAACAGGGCGGCAGGGTGAAAAACTGTTTTTT. The chain is built from TRBV25-1 and TRBJ1-4, with D possibly TRBD1 on 6 matching bases. Germline CDR1 reads MGHDK; CDR2 reads SYGVNS. The CDR3 runs 15 residues. The V end lost 2 bases, the J end lost 7 bases, and 14 bases lay between the germline ends.

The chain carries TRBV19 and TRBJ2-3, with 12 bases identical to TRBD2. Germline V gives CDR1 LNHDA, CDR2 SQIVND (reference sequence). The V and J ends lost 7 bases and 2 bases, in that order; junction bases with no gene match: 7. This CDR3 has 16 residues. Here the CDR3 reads CASTIRLAGVTDTQYF. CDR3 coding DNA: TGTGCCAGTACCATCAGACTAGCGGGAGTCACAGATACGCAGTATTTT.

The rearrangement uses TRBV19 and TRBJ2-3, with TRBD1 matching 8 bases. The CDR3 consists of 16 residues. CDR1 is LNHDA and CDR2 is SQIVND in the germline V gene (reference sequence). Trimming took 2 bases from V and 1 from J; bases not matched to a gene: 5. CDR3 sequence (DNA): TGTGCCAGTAGTATACTCGGACAGGGAGGCACAGATACGCAGTATTTT. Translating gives CASSILGQGGTDTQYF. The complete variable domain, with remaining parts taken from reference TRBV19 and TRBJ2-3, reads DGGITQSPKYLFRKEGQNVTLSCEQNLNHDAMYWYRQDPGQGLRLIYYSQIVNDFQKGDIAEGYSVSREKKESFPLTVTSAQKNPTAFYLCASSILGQGGTDTQYFGPGTRLTVL.

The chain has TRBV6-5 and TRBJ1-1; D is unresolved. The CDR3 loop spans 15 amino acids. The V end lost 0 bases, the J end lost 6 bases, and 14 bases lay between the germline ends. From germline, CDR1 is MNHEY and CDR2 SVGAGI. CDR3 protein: CASSYSASHTSEAFF. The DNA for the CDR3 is TGTGCCAGCAGTTACTCGGCCTCACATACATCTGAAGCTTTCTTT.

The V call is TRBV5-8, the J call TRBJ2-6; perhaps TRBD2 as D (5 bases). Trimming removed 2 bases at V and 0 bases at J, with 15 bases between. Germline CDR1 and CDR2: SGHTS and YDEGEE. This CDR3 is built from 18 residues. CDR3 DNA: TGTGCCAGCAGCTTCCTCCGGACTCTCCTCTCTGGGGCCAACGTCCTGACTTTC. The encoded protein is CASSFLRTLLSGANVLTF.